The T cell receptor (beta chain) under discussion was sequenced for a study of blood T cells in healthy people across ages. A second about 7 to 12 cycle PCR used barcoded and J-beta primers. TCRdb analysed the 5' RACE reads with MiXCR anew, one entry per CDR3 protein. The profile shows some 1.6 million distinct CDR3 sequences, roughly a third of them singletons. The CDR3 is 16 residues long. Germline V gene sequence: CDR1 SNHLY, CDR2 FYNNEI. V shed 2 bases, J shed 2 bases, and the junction held 5 bases outside the gene matches. This clonotype was seen only a few times. The sequenced material came from blood. The clonotype originates from a woman aged 25 to 39 in good health. This chain connects TRBV2 to TRBJ2-5; 10 bases fit TRBD2. CDR3 DNA sequence: TGTGCCAGCAGTGAAAGGATAGCGGGGGGTCAAGAGACCCAGTACTTC. Translated: CASSERIAGGQETQYF.